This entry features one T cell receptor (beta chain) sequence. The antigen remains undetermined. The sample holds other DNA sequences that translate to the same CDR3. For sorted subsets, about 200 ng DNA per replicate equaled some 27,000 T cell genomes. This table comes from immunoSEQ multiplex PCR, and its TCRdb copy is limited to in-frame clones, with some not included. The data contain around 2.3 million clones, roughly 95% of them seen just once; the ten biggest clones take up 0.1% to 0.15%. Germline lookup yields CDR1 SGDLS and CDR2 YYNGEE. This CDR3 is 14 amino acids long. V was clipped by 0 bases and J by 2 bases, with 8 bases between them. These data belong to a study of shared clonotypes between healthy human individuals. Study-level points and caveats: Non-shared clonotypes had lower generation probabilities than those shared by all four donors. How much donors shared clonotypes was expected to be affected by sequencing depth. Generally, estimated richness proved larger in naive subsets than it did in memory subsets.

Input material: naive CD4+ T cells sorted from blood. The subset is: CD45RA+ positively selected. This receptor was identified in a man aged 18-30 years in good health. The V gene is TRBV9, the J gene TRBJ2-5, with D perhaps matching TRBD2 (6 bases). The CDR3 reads CASSVAGRQETQYF. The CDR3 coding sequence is TGTGCCAGCAGCGTAGCAGGGAGGCAAGAGACCCAGTACTTC.